One sample yielded the 26 T cell receptor beta chains listed below, sequenced in a study of control samples from healthy donors and cancer patients. The protocol was immunoSEQ multiplex PCR, while the TCRdb copy is restricted to in-frame clones and leaves out a portion. This table holds about 180,000 clones, 75% to 95% found once. The sample consisted of blood. These TCRs come from a woman between 40 and 50 years old in good health.

This chain links TRBV18 with TRBJ2-1; D gene ambiguous. Germline loops: CDR1 KGHSH, CDR2 LQKENI. The V gene lost 3 bases and the J gene lost 10 bases, with 10 bases spanning the gap. The CDR3 is 12 amino acids. The CDR3 spells CASSPRHGEQFF. The CDR3 bases are TGTGCCAGCTCACCCCGACACGGGGAGCAGTTCTTC.

The genes are TRBV2 and TRBJ1-2; 8 bases are shared with TRBD1. There are 16 residues in the CDR3. Germline V gives CDR1 SNHLY, CDR2 FYNNEI. Unmatched junction bases numbered 11, after V lost 1 base and J lost 7 bases. CDR3: CASSEGAGGPRSGYTF. The CDR3 DNA sequence: TGTGCCAGCAGTGAAGGCGCAGGGGGCCCAAGGAGTGGCTACACCTTC.

The J gene is TRBJ2-7, the V gene TRBV10-1; maybe TRBD2 (5 bases). Germline V gene lookup returns CDR1 WNHNN and CDR2 SYGVQD (reference sequence). The CDR3 has 13 amino acids. V was cut by 5 bases and J by 3 bases, with 11 bases left in between. CDR3 amino acids: CASSLSRGYEQYF. The CDR3 coding sequence is TGCGCCAGCAGTCTTTCACGGGGCTACGAGCAGTACTTC.

The chain has TRBV5-5 and TRBJ1-1, with D unclear. CDR1 and CDR2 from the germline V gene are SGHKS and YYEKEE (reference sequence). The length of the CDR3 is 14 residues. V was clipped by 0 bases and J by 1 base, with 7 bases between them. The CDR3 DNA reads as TGTGCCAGCAGCTTGGCGGCCGGGAACACTGAAGCTTTCTTT. This codes for CASSLAAGNTEAFF.

This clone came up once. The J gene is TRBJ1-1, the V gene TRBV4-2; perhaps TRBD1 as D (5 bases). CDR1 is LGHNA, CDR2 YNFKEQ, per germline. The V end was cut by 2 bases, the J end by 3 bases, with 7 bases between. This CDR3 region has 13 residues. CDR3 loop: CASSQKGYTEAFF. CDR3 DNA sequence: TGTGCCAGCAGCCAAAAGGGGTACACTGAAGCTTTCTTT.

The J gene is TRBJ1-4, the V gene TRBV3-1 (or the pseudogene TRBV3-2); 9 bases fit TRBD1. The CDR3 contains 14 residues. CDR1 and CDR2 from the germline V gene are LGHDT and YNNKEL (reference sequence). V shed 4 bases, J shed 8 bases, and the junction held 5 bases outside the gene matches. In DNA, the CDR3 is TGTGCCAGCAGCCGCGGACAGGGGTGGGAAAAACTGTTTTTT. Its protein product is CASSRGQGWEKLFF.

The chain uses TRBV19 and TRBJ1-1; TRBD1 agrees at 7 bases. The CDR3 is made up of 13 amino acids. Germline CDR1 and CDR2: LNHDA and SQIVND (reference sequence). Trimming removed 7 bases from V and 3 bases from J; junction bases left unmatched: 5. The CDR3 region has the DNA TGTGCCAGTAACCCGGGACAGCACACTGAAGCTTTCTTT. It specifies CASNPGQHTEAFF.

This clone was counted once. The V gene is TRBV21-1, the J gene TRBJ2-3; TRBD1 is the table's D call, not checked against the DNA. TRBV21-1 has pseudogene status. The CDR3 length is 17 residues. The CDR3 region has the DNA TGTGCCAGCAGCAAAGCCGAACAGGGGGCTCGCACAGATACGCAGTATTTT. Its translation is CASSKAEQGARTDTQYF.

The chain uses TRBV11-2 and TRBJ1-2, with D possibly TRBD1 on 5 matching bases. V shed 0 bases and J shed 3 bases, with 11 bases lying between them. Germline lookup yields CDR1 SGHAT and CDR2 FQNNGV. The CDR3 runs to 15 residues. Here the CDR3 reads CASSLDRGRDYGYTF. CDR3 DNA sequence: TGTGCCAGCAGCTTAGATAGAGGCAGGGACTATGGCTACACCTTC. The whole variable domain, remainder taken from reference TRBV11-2 and TRBJ1-2, is EAGVAQSPRYKIIEKRQSVAFWCNPISGHATLYWYQQILGQGPKLLIQFQNNGVVDDSQLPKDRFSAERLKGVDSTLKIQPAKLEDSAVYLCASSLDRGRDYGYTFGSGTRLTVV.

This chain joins TRBV4-1 and TRBJ2-7; 8 bases match TRBD2. With V trimmed by 3 bases and J by 3 bases, 7 bases remained unmatched. This CDR3 comprises 15 residues. Germline CDR1 MGHRA, CDR2 YSYEKL. The CDR3 nucleotides are TGCGCCAGCAGCCAGGGTGGACTAGCTCTCTACGAGCAGTACTTC. Translation: CASSQGGLALYEQYF.

The rearrangement joins TRBV2 to TRBJ1-2; the D is unclear. The V and J ends lost 3 bases and 2 bases respectively, with 10 bases between them. CDR3 length: 14 residues. Germline values: CDR1 SNHLY, CDR2 FYNNEI. The CDR3 spells CASSDHLANYGYTF. The CDR3 nucleotides read TGTGCCAGCAGTGATCACCTAGCAAACTATGGCTACACCTTC.

The CDR3 loop is CASSTGQGAGEKLFF. CDR3 nucleotides: TGCGCCAGCAGCACTGGACAGGGGGCGGGGGAAAAACTGTTTTTT. The genes are TRBV5-1 and TRBJ1-4; 11 positions agree with TRBD1. The V gene end was trimmed by 4 bases and the J gene end by 8 bases; junction bases not matched to a gene: 7. This CDR3 region has 15 residues. The germline gives CDR1 SGHRS, CDR2 YFSETQ.

The sample holds one count of this clone. The J gene is TRBJ1-1, the V gene TRBV4-1; D ambiguous. Germline loops: CDR1 MGHRA, CDR2 YSYEKL. This CDR3 spans 16 amino acids. V was cut by 2 bases and J by 4 bases, with 17 bases left in between. CDR3 sequence: CASSQPRLVAGTEAFF. The CDR3 DNA is TGCGCCAGCAGCCAACCCCGTTTGGTGGCCGGCACTGAAGCTTTCTTT.

The chain has TRBV27 and TRBJ1-1; D not resolved. The V gene's germline CDR1 is MNHEY and CDR2 SMNVEV (reference sequence). The V end lost 2 bases, the J end lost 6 bases, and 13 bases lay between the germline ends. The CDR3 contains 14 residues. CDR3 region: CASSLSLSSAEAFF. CDR3 bases: TGTGCCAGCAGTTTAAGTTTATCGTCTGCTGAAGCTTTCTTT.

A few counts support this clone. The V call is TRBV10-3, the J call TRBJ2-1; 10 nucleotides align to TRBD1. After removal of 5 bases from V and 15 bases from J, the junction contained 7 bases not matched to a gene. The CDR3 has 12 residues. Germline V gene lookup returns CDR1 ENHRY and CDR2 SYGVKD. This CDR3 reads CAISPGTGDRFF. CDR3 nucleotide sequence: TGTGCCATCAGTCCCGGGACAGGGGACAGGTTCTTC.

This chain links TRBV10-2 with TRBJ2-1; D remains unclear. Germline V gene data show CDR1 as WSHSY and CDR2 as SAAADI. V lost 6 bases and J lost 6, with 12 bases in between. The CDR3 length is 13 residues. The CDR3: CASRISLGNEQFF. The CDR3 coding sequence is TGCGCCAGCAGGATATCCTTGGGCAATGAGCAGTTCTTC.

The chain recombines TRBV7-9 with TRBJ1-2; D ambiguous. Germline CDR1 is SEHNR and CDR2 is FQNEAQ (reference sequence). The V end was cut by 5 bases, the J end by 5 bases, with 21 bases between. The CDR3 covers 16 residues. The DNA for the CDR3 is TGTGCCAGCAGCCCTGTTTTCCGGGCCCCCTCGTATGGCTACACCTTC. Its translation: CASSPVFRAPSYGYTF.

The chain combines TRBV27 with TRBJ2-1, with 7 nucleotides matching TRBD2. V dropped 5 bases and J dropped 5; count of bases not matched to a gene: 15. The germline CDR1 and CDR2 sequences are MNHEY and SMNVEV (reference sequence). CDR3 length equals 17 residues. The DNA of the CDR3 is TGTGCCAGCAGTCTTTACTCACTTCTGGGGGGGGACAATGAGCAGTTCTTC. Amino acids: CASSLYSLLGGDNEQFF.

The V call is TRBV12-3 or TRBV12-4, the J call TRBJ1-1; the D gene is possibly TRBD1 (5 bases). The CDR3 loop spans 13 amino acids. V gave up 1 base and J gave up 6 bases, with 9 bases separating them. The CDR3 loop reads CASSLVGTPEAFF. In DNA form, the CDR3 reads TGTGCCAGCAGTTTAGTAGGGACGCCTGAAGCTTTCTTT.

The chain uses TRBV6-6 and TRBJ1-1; D is uncertain. There are 12 residues in the CDR3. Germline V gives CDR1 MNHNY, CDR2 SVGAGI (reference sequence). The V end lost 5 bases, the J end lost 1 base, and 5 bases lay between the germline ends. The CDR3 nucleotides read TGTGCCAGCAGTCCTCGGAACACTGAAGCTTTCTTT. This gives the protein CASSPRNTEAFF.

The chain is built from TRBV5-4 and TRBJ2-7; a possible D gene is TRBD2 (5 bases). The CDR3 runs 13 residues. Germline CDR1 SGHNT, CDR2 YYREEE (reference sequence). With 4 bases removed from V and 6 bases from J, the gap between germline ends came to 14 bases. CDR3 amino acids: CASSPYLAVEQYF. In nucleotides, the CDR3 is TGTGCCAGCAGCCCTTATCTAGCTGTCGAGCAGTACTTC.

The genes are TRBV6-6 and TRBJ1-2; D might be TRBD1 (6 bases). The CDR3 is 16 residues long. Trimming removed 4 bases from V and 2 bases from J, with 17 bases in between. Germline CDR1 MNHNY, CDR2 SVGAGI (reference sequence). The CDR3 loop reads CASSSRVGDTNYGYTF. The CDR3 nucleotides read TGTGCCAGCAGTTCTCGTGTAGGGGACACAAACTATGGCTACACCTTC.

The chain employs TRBV4-1 and TRBJ2-2; 9 nucleotides align to TRBD1. Germline assignment: CDR1 MGHRA and CDR2 YSYEKL. CDR3 length: 15 residues. J was trimmed by 7 bases and V by 2 bases; bases with no gene match: 5. CDR3 in amino acids: CASSQTDRGVGELFF. The CDR3 DNA reads as TGCGCCAGCAGCCAAACGGACAGGGGAGTCGGGGAGCTGTTTTTT.

The V gene is TRBV7-9, the J gene TRBJ2-5; D not resolved. This CDR3 spans 16 amino acids. The germline V gene has CDR1 SEHNR and CDR2 FQNEAQ (reference sequence). Between the trimmed V and J ends, which lost 1 base and 5 bases, there was a span of 17 bases. CDR3 coding DNA: TGTGCCAGCAGCTTAGACCTACGCTCCCTCCCCGAGACCCAGTACTTC. Translation: CASSLDLRSLPETQYF.

This chain connects TRBV7-9 to TRBJ1-2; tentative D call: TRBD1 (6 bases). The CDR3 sequence is 15 residues long. Germline V gene data show CDR1 as SEHNR and CDR2 as FQNEAQ (reference sequence). V was clipped by 4 bases and J by 4 bases, with 16 bases between them. The CDR3 coding sequence is TGTGCCAGCAGCTCCGGATTAGGGGGGGGCTATGGCTACACCTTC. Its protein is CASSSGLGGGYGYTF.

The chain is built from TRBV29-1 and TRBJ1-1; D uncertain. Germline values: CDR1 SQVTM, CDR2 ANQGSEA. The CDR3 extends over 11 amino acids. V lost 8 bases to trimming and J lost 9 bases, with 16 bases between them. The CDR3: CSSPEVAQAFF. DNA for the CDR3: TGCAGCTCTCCCGAGGTGGCTCAAGCTTTCTTT.